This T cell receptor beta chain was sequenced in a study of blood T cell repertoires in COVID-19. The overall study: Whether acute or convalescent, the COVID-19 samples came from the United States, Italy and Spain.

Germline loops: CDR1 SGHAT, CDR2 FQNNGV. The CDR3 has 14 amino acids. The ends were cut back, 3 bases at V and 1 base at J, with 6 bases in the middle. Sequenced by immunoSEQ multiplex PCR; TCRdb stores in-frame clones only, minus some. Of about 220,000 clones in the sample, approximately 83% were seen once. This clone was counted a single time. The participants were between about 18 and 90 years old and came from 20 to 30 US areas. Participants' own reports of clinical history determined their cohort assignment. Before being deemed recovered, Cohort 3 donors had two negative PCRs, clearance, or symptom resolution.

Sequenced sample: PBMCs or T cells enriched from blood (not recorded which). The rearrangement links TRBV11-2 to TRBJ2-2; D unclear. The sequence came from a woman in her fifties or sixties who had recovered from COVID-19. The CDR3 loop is CASSFQRNTGELFF. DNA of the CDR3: TGTGCCAGCAGCTTCCAGCGGAACACCGGGGAGCTGTTTTTT.